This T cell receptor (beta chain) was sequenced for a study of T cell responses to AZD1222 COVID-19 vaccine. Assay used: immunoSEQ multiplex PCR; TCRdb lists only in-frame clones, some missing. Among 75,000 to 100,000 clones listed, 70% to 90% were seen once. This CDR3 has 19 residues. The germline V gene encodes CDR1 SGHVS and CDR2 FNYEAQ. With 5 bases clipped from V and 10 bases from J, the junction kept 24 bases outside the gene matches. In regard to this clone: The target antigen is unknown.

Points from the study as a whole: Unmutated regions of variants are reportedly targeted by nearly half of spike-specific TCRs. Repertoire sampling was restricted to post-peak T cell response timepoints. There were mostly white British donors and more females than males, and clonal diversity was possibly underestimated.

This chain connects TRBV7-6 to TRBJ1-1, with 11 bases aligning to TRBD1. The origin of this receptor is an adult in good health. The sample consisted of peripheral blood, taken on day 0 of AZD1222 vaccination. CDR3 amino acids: CASSPAYYRTGGAKNAAFF. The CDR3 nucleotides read TGTGCCAGCAGCCCTGCATACTACCGGACAGGGGGCGCGAAGAACGCAGCTTTCTTT.